The clone carrying this T cell receptor beta chain was counted between two and nine times. Its antigen is not known. This entry belongs to a study of human T cells and chemical hapten exposure. Study-level information: Slight differences in pooled library volume were the main source of varying TCR yields across samples.

Study observations and caveats: High-frequency TCRs, those above 1 in 1000, stayed the same after DPC sensitization.

Individual cDNA molecules each carried unique molecular identifiers attached by the library. The authors' processing: Sampled TCR counts reached a median of 95,638 per sample, with values ranging from 23,224 to 690,600. One entry per CDR3 protein, called by TCRdb with MiXCR from the 5' RACE reads. The V and J calls follow TCRdb's processing rather than the paper's. The sample comprises more than 75,000 distinct CDR3 sequences, about 15% of which are singletons, and over 6.5% rests with the top ten. The authors extracted total RNA from unfractionated whole blood. The length of the CDR3 is 14 residues. With V trimmed by 2 bases and J by 10 bases, 5 bases remained unmatched. Germline V CDR1 and CDR2: MNHNS, SASEGT.

The genes are TRBV6-1 and TRBJ1-6; 7 positions match TRBD1. The clonotype comes from a female donor in good health. This CDR3 is CASSETGVVSPLHF. DNA of the CDR3: TGTGCCAGCAGTGAAACAGGGGTAGTATCACCCCTCCACTTT.